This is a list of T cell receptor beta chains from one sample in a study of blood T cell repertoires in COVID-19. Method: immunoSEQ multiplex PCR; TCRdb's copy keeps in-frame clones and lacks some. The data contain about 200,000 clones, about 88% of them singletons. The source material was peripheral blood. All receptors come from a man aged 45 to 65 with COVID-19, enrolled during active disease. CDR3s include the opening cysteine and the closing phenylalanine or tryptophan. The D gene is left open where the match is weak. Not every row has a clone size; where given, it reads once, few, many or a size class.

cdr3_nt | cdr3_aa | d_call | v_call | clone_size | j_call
TGTGCCTGGAGCACCGGGACTGGGGAAGAGACCCAGTACTTC | CAWSTGTGEETQYF | . | TRBV30 | . | TRBJ2-5
TGTGCCATCATAGGGACAGGGGGCGGTGGCTACACCTTC | CAIIGTGGGGYTF | TRBD1 | TRBV10-3 | once | TRBJ1-2
TGTGCCAGCTCACTGAGCCGGGGCCAAGAGACCCAGTACTTC | CASSLSRGQETQYF | . | TRBV18 | . | TRBJ2-5
TGCGCCAGCAGCCCCGGGACTAGCGGGAGGGCACATGAGCAGTTCTTC | CASSPGTSGRAHEQFF | TRBD2 | TRBV5-1 | few | TRBJ2-1
TGTGCCAGCAGCTGGGGACTAGCGGGGGGGCCTGGTGAGCAGTTCTTC | CASSWGLAGGPGEQFF | TRBD2 | TRBV7-9 | . | TRBJ2-1
TGCGCCAGCAGCCAAATTCAGGGGGCAGTTAGCTATGGCTACACCTTC | CASSQIQGAVSYGYTF | TRBD1 | TRBV5-1 | . | TRBJ1-2
TGTGCCTGCCACCATGGCGGGGACCCCTACGAGCAGTACTTC | CACHHGGDPYEQYF | . | TRBV5-4 | . | TRBJ2-7
TGTGCCAGCAGCTTGACAGGGGTAGAAGAGACCCAGTACTTC | CASSLTGVEETQYF | TRBD1 | TRBV7-3 | . | TRBJ2-5
TGTGCCAGCAGCCAAGAGGCTAGCGGGGGGGTAGTGGATACGCAGTATTTT | CASSQEASGGVVDTQYF | TRBD2 | TRBV4-2 | . | TRBJ2-3
TGTGCCAGTACCCCGAACAGGGGTTTTGGCTACACCTTC | CASTPNRGFGYTF | TRBD1 | TRBV19 | . | TRBJ1-2
TGTGCCAGCAGCGAAGGTGGGGCTGTGGGCGGCTACACCTTC | CASSEGGAVGGYTF | . | TRBV6-4 | . | TRBJ1-2
TGTGCCAGCAGTCCATCGGTCAGAGCGGTTGAAAAACTGTTTTTT | CASSPSVRAVEKLFF | . | TRBV27 | . | TRBJ1-4
TGTGCCAGCACTAGCGGGATCAGCCATGAGCAGTTCTTC | CASTSGISHEQFF | TRBD2 | TRBV6-5 | once | TRBJ2-1
TGTGCCAGCTCCCTCGAGACAGGGGAGCATGGCTACACCTTC | CASSLETGEHGYTF | TRBD1 | TRBV18 | . | TRBJ1-2
TGTGCCAGCAGCTGGGGACAGGGACCAGATACGCAGTATTTT | CASSWGQGPDTQYF | TRBD1 | TRBV2 | . | TRBJ2-3
TGTGCCTGGAGTGTGGGACAGGGGGCCTATGGCTACACCTTC | CAWSVGQGAYGYTF | TRBD1 | TRBV30 | . | TRBJ1-2
TGTGCCAGCAGTTACTCGTGGCAGGGAACTGAAGCTTTCTTT | CASSYSWQGTEAFF | . | TRBV6-2/TRBV6-3 | . | TRBJ1-1
TGTGCCAGCAGCCCGGACGGGACAGGGTTTTTGACCCAAGCTTTCTTT | CASSPDGTGFLTQAFF | TRBD1 | TRBV5-8 | . | TRBJ1-1
TGCGCCAGCAGCTCCCGGGGGGGAGGGAACACTGAAGCTTTCTTT | CASSSRGGGNTEAFF | . | TRBV5-1 | . | TRBJ1-1
TGTGCCAGCCGGCCGGCAGGCTCCTACAATGAGCAGTTCTTC | CASRPAGSYNEQFF | . | TRBV4-2 | . | TRBJ2-1
TGCGCCAGCAGCCAAGCCGGACAGGGAAGCGAAAAACTGTTTTTT | CASSQAGQGSEKLFF | TRBD1 | TRBV4-3 | . | TRBJ1-4
TGCGCCAGCAGCGTATCGACAGGTTATAATTCACCCCTCCACTTT | CASSVSTGYNSPLHF | . | TRBV5-1 | . | TRBJ1-6
TGTGCCAGCAGCTTAGATAGGGGGCAAGAGCAGTACTTC | CASSLDRGQEQYF | TRBD1 | TRBV7-8 | once | TRBJ2-7
TGCGCCAGCAGCTCAATAGCGGGAGTTAACACCGGGGAGCTGTTTTTT | CASSSIAGVNTGELFF | TRBD2 | TRBV5-1 | once | TRBJ2-2
TGTGCCAGCAGTTTAGGGACAGGGGGCTTAGATACGCAGTATTTT | CASSLGTGGLDTQYF | TRBD1 | TRBV27 | . | TRBJ2-3
TGTGCCAGCAACTACTCAGGGCCGGCTCAGCCCCAGCATTTT | CASNYSGPAQPQHF | . | TRBV21-1 | . | TRBJ1-5
TGTGCCAGCAGTTTATCCGAGACAGGGAGGAAGAACACTGAAGCTTTCTTT | CASSLSETGRKNTEAFF | TRBD1 | TRBV28 | . | TRBJ1-1
TGTGCCACCCAGGGGGGATACGGCAATCAGCCCCAGCATTTT | CATQGGYGNQPQHF | TRBD1 | TRBV27 | . | TRBJ1-5
TGTGCCAGCAGCCCAGCCGGGACAGGTTACGAGCAGTACTTC | CASSPAGTGYEQYF | TRBD1 | TRBV7-3 | . | TRBJ2-7
TGTGCCAGCAGTTTAGGAAGTGTCGGGAATGGCTACACCTTC | CASSLGSVGNGYTF | . | TRBV28 | . | TRBJ1-2
TGTGCCAGCAATTTAGCGGGAACCTACAATGAGCAGTTCTTC | CASNLAGTYNEQFF | TRBD2 | TRBV25-1 | . | TRBJ2-1
TGTGCCAGCAGCCGCCGACAGGGGGGAATCTACGAGCAGTACTTC | CASSRRQGGIYEQYF | TRBD1 | TRBV7-8 | . | TRBJ2-7
TGTGCCAGCAGTCCCGGGACAGGGCACTACGAGCAGTACTTC | CASSPGTGHYEQYF | TRBD1 | TRBV28 | . | TRBJ2-7
TGTGCCAGCAGTAGGGGGTCAGGGGGTGAGACCCAGTACTTC | CASSRGSGGETQYF | TRBD1 | TRBV6-5 | many | TRBJ2-5
TGTGCCAGCAGCCCCCCGGGGGCACGGGAGGCTACGCAGTATTTT | CASSPPGAREATQYF | . | TRBV3-1/TRBV3-2 | . | TRBJ2-3
TGTGCCAGCAGTTTACAGGGGGTAACTAATGAAAAACTGTTTTTT | CASSLQGVTNEKLFF | TRBD1 | TRBV28 | . | TRBJ1-4
TGTGCCAGCAGCAAATGTTGGACTAGCGTATTATTATCCCCACGCGAGCAGTACTTC | CASSKCWTSVLLSPREQYF | . | TRBV21-1 | . | TRBJ2-7
TGTGCCAGCAGCCCCTTGATTGGGAGGGAGGCTACCACCGGGGAGCTGTTTTTT | CASSPLIGREATTGELFF | TRBD2 | TRBV7-9 | . | TRBJ2-2
TGTGCCTGGATCTCGAGGGAAACTGAAGCTTTCTTT | CAWISRETEAFF | . | TRBV30 | . | TRBJ1-1
TGCGCCAGCAGCTTGGGGTTGCAGTACACAGATACGCAGTATTTT | CASSLGLQYTDTQYF | . | TRBV5-1 | . | TRBJ2-3
TGTGCCTGGAGTGTCCCCGGGACTAGCGTGAGTTGGGATGAGCAGTTCTTC | CAWSVPGTSVSWDEQFF | TRBD2 | TRBV30 | . | TRBJ2-1
TGTGCCAGCAGCAAATCACAACACAGGGAGTCTGGAAACACCATATATTTT | CASSKSQHRESGNTIYF | . | TRBV4-2 | . | TRBJ1-3
TGCAGCGTTGAAGAAACACGCCAGGGCACTGAAGCTTTCTTT | CSVEETRQGTEAFF | . | TRBV29-1 | once | TRBJ1-1
TGTGCCAGCGACCTGACCGGGGGTAATTCACCCCTCCACTTT | CASDLTGGNSPLHF | . | TRBV6-5 | . | TRBJ1-6
TGTGCCAGTAGGGGACTACCGGGACAGGGTGTCAATGAGCAGTTCTTC | CASRGLPGQGVNEQFF | TRBD1 | TRBV19 | . | TRBJ2-1
TGTGCCAGCAGCTTATACGGTACAGTTGGAGATACGCAGTATTTT | CASSLYGTVGDTQYF | . | TRBV7-6 | . | TRBJ2-3
TGTGCCAGCAGCCAACGGACAGGGGGCGGAGAAAAACTGTTTTTT | CASSQRTGGGEKLFF | TRBD1 | TRBV3-1/TRBV3-2 | . | TRBJ1-4
TGTGCCAGCAGCTCAAGGACTAGCGGATTTTCCTACGAGCAGTACTTC | CASSSRTSGFSYEQYF | TRBD2 | TRBV7-9 | few | TRBJ2-7
TGTGCCAGCACCCCAGGCAATACTAACTATGGCTACACCTTC | CASTPGNTNYGYTF | . | TRBV28 | . | TRBJ1-2
TGTGCCAGCTCCCCGGACAGGGTAGGAGAGCAGTTCTTC | CASSPDRVGEQFF | TRBD1 | TRBV18 | . | TRBJ2-1
TGTGCCAGCAGGGGGCAGGGAGCGGGGGGAAATTCCTACGAGCAGTACTTC | CASRGQGAGGNSYEQYF | TRBD2 | TRBV2 | once | TRBJ2-7
TGCGCCAGCAGCGAGATGACAGGGTACGGCTACACCTTC | CASSEMTGYGYTF | TRBD1 | TRBV5-1 | . | TRBJ1-2
TGTGCCAGCAGCTTAAGAGGCACTAGCACCTACGAGCAGTACTTC | CASSLRGTSTYEQYF | . | TRBV7-9 | . | TRBJ2-7